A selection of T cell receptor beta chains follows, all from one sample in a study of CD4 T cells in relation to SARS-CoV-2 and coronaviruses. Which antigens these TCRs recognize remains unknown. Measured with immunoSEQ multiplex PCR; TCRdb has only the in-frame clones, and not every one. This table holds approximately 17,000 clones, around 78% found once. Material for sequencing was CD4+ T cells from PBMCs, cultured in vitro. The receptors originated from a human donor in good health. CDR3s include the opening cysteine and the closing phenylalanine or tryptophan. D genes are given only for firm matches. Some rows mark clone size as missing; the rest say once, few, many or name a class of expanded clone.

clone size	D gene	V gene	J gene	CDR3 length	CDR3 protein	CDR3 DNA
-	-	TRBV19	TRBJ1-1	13	CASSVQGLREALF	TGTGCCAGTAGTGTGCAGGGTTTGCGCGAGGCTCTCTTT
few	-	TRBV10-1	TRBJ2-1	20	CAIARTRLDSLPNSYNEQFF	TGCGCCATTGCGAGAACCAGACTGGATTCGTTGCCTAACTCCTACAATGAGCAGTTCTTC
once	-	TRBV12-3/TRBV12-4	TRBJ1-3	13	CASSVREGNTIYF	TGTGCCAGCAGCGTAAGAGAAGGAAACACCATATATTTT
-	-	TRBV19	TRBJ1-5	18	CASSIVGMGGKKNQPQHF	TGTGCCAGTAGTATAGTTGGTATGGGAGGAAAAAAGAATCAGCCCCAGCATTTT
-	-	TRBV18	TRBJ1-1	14	CASSYRTEDTEAFF	TGTGCCAGCTCCTACAGAACGGAAGACACTGAAGCTTTCTTT
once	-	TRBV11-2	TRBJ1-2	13	CASSLDGLHGYTF	TGTGCCAGCAGCTTAGACGGATTGCATGGCTACACCTTC
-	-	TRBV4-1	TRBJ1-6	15	CASSQTMAEGSPLHF	TGCGCCAGCAGCCAGACCATGGCAGAGGGGTCACCCCTCCACTTT
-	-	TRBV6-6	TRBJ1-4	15	CASSDGGREGEKLFF	TGTGCCAGCAGTGACGGCGGCAGGGAAGGGGAAAAACTGTTTTTT
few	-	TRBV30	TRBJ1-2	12	CAWSVGAYGYTF	TGTGCCTGGAGTGTAGGGGCCTATGGCTACACCTTC
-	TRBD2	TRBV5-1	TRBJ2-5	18	CASSLGTLAGDYQETQYF	TGCGCCAGCAGCTTGGGGACGCTAGCGGGAGACTACCAAGAGACCCAGTACTTC
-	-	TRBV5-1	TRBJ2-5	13	CASSLAPLETQYF	TGCGCCAGCAGCTTGGCCCCGTTAGAGACCCAGTACTTC
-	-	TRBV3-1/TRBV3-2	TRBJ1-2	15	CASSPNAGAPYGYTF	TGTGCCAGCAGCCCGAATGCGGGGGCGCCCTATGGCTACACCTTC
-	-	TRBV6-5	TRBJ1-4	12	CASGQRNEKLFF	TGTGCCAGCGGACAGCGGAATGAAAAACTGTTTTTT
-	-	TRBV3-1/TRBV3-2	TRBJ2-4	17	CASSPSAGSLTGNIQYF	TGTGCCAGCAGCCCCTCGGCGGGCTCTCTCACGGGGAACATTCAGTACTTC
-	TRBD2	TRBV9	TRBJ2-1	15	CASSPRVAGYNEQFF	TGTGCCAGCAGCCCCCGGGTAGCGGGCTACAATGAGCAGTTCTTC
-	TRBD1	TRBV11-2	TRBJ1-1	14	CASSRSDRDAEAFF	TGTGCCAGCAGCCGGTCGGACAGGGACGCTGAAGCTTTCTTT
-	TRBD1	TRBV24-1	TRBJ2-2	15	CATSEEGQGAGELFF	TGTGCCACCAGTGAAGAAGGACAGGGAGCCGGGGAGCTGTTTTTT
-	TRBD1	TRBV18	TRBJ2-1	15	CASSRTGTGDNEQFF	TGTGCCAGCTCACGAACCGGGACAGGGGACAATGAGCAGTTCTTC
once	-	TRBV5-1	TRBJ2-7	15	CASSFGGGGSYEQYF	TGCGCCAGCAGCTTCGGGGGCGGGGGATCCTACGAGCAGTACTTC
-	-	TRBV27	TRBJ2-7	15	CASSPRGRGQGEQYF	TGTGCCAGCAGTCCCCGGGGGAGGGGGCAAGGCGAGCAGTACTTC
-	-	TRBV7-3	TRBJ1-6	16	CASSRGSGTGGSPLHF	TGTGCCAGCAGCCGAGGATCCGGGACGGGCGGTTCACCCCTCCACTTT
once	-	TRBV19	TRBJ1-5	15	CASIEDNTSNQPQHF	TGTGCCAGTATCGAGGATAACACGAGCAATCAGCCCCAGCATTTT
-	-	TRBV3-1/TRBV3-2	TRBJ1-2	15	CASSQGVGSSYGYTF	TGTGCCAGCAGCCAAGGGGTCGGCAGCAGCTATGGCTACACCTTC
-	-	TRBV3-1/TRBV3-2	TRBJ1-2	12	CASSQASYGYTF	TGTGCCAGCAGCCAAGCTAGCTATGGCTACACCTTC
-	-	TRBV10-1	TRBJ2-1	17	CATGYTPAQSSYNEQFF	TGCGCCACCGGTTATACGCCCGCCCAGAGCTCCTACAATGAGCAGTTCTTC
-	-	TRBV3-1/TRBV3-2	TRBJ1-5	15	CASSQDVGGGQPQHF	TGTGCCAGCAGCCAAGATGTGGGGGGGGGACAGCCCCAGCATTTT
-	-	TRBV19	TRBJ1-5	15	CASSIDDGGIQPQHF	TGTGCCAGTAGTATAGATGATGGAGGGATTCAGCCCCAGCATTTT
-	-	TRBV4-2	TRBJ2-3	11	CASSLRSEQYF	TGTGCCAGCAGCCTTAGAAGTGAGCAGTATTTT
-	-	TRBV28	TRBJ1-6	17	CASSSPRGSSYNSPLHF	TGTGCCAGCAGTTCCCCGAGGGGGAGCTCCTATAATTCACCCCTCCACTTT
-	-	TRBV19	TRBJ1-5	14	CASSIRGSDQPQHF	TGTGCCAGTAGTATAAGAGGGTCGGATCAGCCCCAGCATTTT
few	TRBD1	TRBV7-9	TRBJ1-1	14	CASSPRTGETEAFF	TGTGCCAGCAGCCCCCGGACAGGGGAGACTGAAGCTTTCTTT
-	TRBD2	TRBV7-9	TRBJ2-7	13	CASSLREGYEQYF	TGTGCCAGCAGCTTACGGGAGGGCTACGAGCAGTACTTC
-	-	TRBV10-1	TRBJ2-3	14	CASSEWPNTDTQYF	TGCGCCAGCAGTGAGTGGCCCAACACAGATACGCAGTATTTT
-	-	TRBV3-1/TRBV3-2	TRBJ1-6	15	CASSTQGWGSSPLHF	TGTGCCAGCAGCACCCAAGGGTGGGGATCCTCGCCCCTCCACTTT
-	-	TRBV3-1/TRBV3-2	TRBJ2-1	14	CASSQFLGGNEQFF	TGTGCCAGCAGCCAATTTTTAGGCGGGAACGAGCAGTTCTTC
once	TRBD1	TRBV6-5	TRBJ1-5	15	CASTLGTDSNQPQHF	TGTGCCAGCACCCTTGGGACAGATAGCAATCAGCCCCAGCATTTT
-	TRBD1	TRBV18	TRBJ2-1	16	CASSATGGTSYNEQFF	TGTGCCAGCTCGGCTACAGGGGGCACGTCCTACAATGAGCAGTTCTTC
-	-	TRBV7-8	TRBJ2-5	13	CASSPPREETQYF	TGTGCCAGCAGCCCACCCAGGGAAGAGACCCAGTACTTC
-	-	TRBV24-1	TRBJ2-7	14	CATSDSGAGHEQYF	TGTGCCACCAGTGATAGTGGTGCCGGGCACGAGCAGTACTTC
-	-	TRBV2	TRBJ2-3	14	CASSDPPRTDTQYF	TGTGCCAGCAGTGACCCTCCCCGCACAGATACGCAGTATTTT
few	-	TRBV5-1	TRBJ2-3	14	CASSLAWSGDTQYF	TGCGCCAGCAGCTTGGCCTGGTCTGGAGATACGCAGTATTTT
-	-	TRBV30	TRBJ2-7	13	CAWSEGGLDEQYF	TGTGCCTGGAGCGAGGGGGGTTTGGACGAGCAGTACTTC
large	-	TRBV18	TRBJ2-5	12	CASSEYQETQYF	TGTGCCAGCTCGGAGTACCAAGAGACCCAGTACTTC
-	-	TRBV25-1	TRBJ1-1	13	CASSLTVNTEAFF	TGTGCCAGCAGTCTAACAGTGAACACTGAAGCTTTCTTT
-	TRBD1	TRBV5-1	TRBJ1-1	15	CASSFGGQGNTEAFF	TGCGCCAGCAGCTTCGGAGGACAGGGGAACACTGAAGCTTTCTTT
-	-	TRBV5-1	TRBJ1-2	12	CASSSSGQGYTF	TGCGCCAGCAGCTCATCAGGGCAAGGCTACACCTTC
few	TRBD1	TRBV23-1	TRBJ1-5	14	CARTGGSGNQPQHF	TGCGCCAGAACAGGGGGATCGGGCAATCAGCCCCAGCATTTT
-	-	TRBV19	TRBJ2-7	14	CASSTRWESYEQYF	TGTGCCAGTAGTACGCGGTGGGAGAGCTACGAGCAGTACTTC
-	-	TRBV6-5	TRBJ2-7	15	CASRTDIRSSYEQYF	TGTGCCAGCAGGACGGACATCCGGAGCTCCTACGAGCAGTACTTC
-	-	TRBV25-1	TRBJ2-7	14	CASSEGAVNYEQYF	TGTGCCAGCAGTGAGGGGGCAGTTAACTACGAGCAGTACTTC